This TCR beta chain was obtained from a study of T cells in Graves' hyperthyroidism and ophthalmopathy (dated by TCRdb to between 2018 and 2020). About the full investigation: Peripheral blood was sampled at the time of initial diagnosis, prior to any treatment. In addition, the study compared T-cell repertoires in thyroid tissue and in blood from five to seven Graves' hyperthyroidism patients. A discovery cohort of roughly 96 patients, 43 with Graves' ophthalmopathy and under 60 with stable Graves' hyperthyroidism, was used to find distinguishing TCR V-J signatures. After sampling, hyperthyroidism patients received methimazole starting at 30 mg daily, and ophthalmopathy patients received high-dose intravenous methylprednisolone. Prospective prediction of ophthalmopathy was tested in an independent validation cohort consisting of about 19 hyperthyroidism patients and more than 15 patients who later progressed to ophthalmopathy. The paper reports TCR Vbeta CDR3 sequencing of approximately 130 peripheral blood samples: around 45 ophthalmopathy, fewer than 80 hyperthyroidism and 17 progressor patients. The approximately 100 discovery patients were divided at random into training and test sets in a 7:3 ratio. The full study reports these points: Ophthalmopathy was separated from stable hyperthyroidism by a 13 V-J signature model, with about 86% sensitivity and 81% to 83% specificity obtained in cross-validation and 80%/75% obtained in testing. No statistical method was used to set the sample size in advance, and investigators knew the group allocation. Most expanded thyroid clonotypes (frequency above 0.001) were also found in blood, which suggests that blood repertoires may mirror thyroid immune responses. In validation, progression to ophthalmopathy was predicted by the model with approximately 67% sensitivity and around 76% specificity, a median of around 5.9 months before onset.

Ophthalmopathy patients had moderately to severely active disease, with a Clinical Activity Score of 3 or more, a NOSPECS grade of 4 or more, and a disease duration of less than 3 months. Patients with uncontrolled infections, other autoimmune diseases, pregnancy or lactation were excluded. Clinical symptoms, serum thyroxine and TRAb, thyroid ultrasound, and orbital computed tomography formed the basis for the diagnoses. PBMCs were isolated from 10 ml of fresh peripheral blood by Ficoll-Paque density gradient centrifugation. Total RNA was extracted using Trizol reagent, and RNA quality was assessed on an Agilent 2100 Bioanalyzer. TCR beta CDR3 regions were amplified from RNA transcripts. The first round of RT-PCR for the TCR CDR3 was performed with the HTBI primer set and the Qiagen OneStep RT-PCR kit. The libraries were constructed in a second round of multiplex PCR and then size-selected and purified. Libraries were sequenced paired-end with 100 bp reads on an Illumina HiSeq2000. The original pipeline was this. SOAPnuke was used to process the raw data, throwing out any read that contained adapters or uncalled bases, had a mean Phred below 15, or lacked an exact constant-primer or identifier match. COPE v1.2.5 was used to merge the high-quality paired reads, and each unique nucleotide sequence was defined as a clonotype. Clonotypes were aligned to IMGT TRBV, TRBD and TRBJ reference segments using MiTCR v1.1. Analysis was restricted to V-J combinations with a frequency above 0.0001, which covered roughly 99% of repertoires. A TCS score was defined as the ratio of F50 (clonal expansion) to E x V (chaos), with BLOSUM62-based TCRdist applied between CDR3 peptides within each V-J. Welch's t-statistics and random forest reduced 500 to 650 V-J features to 10 to 15, which were used in a naive Bayes classifier (R e1071). TCRdb reprocessed the public reads (quality trimming at Q25 with fastp, clone calling with MiXCR) and kept in-frame beta chains. Records with the same CDR3 protein are collapsed into one entry carrying the most frequent genes and DNA. TCRdb's processing, not the study's, gives the V and J calls here. This sample holds hundreds of thousands of distinct CDR3 sequences; more than 15% were observed only once. The ten largest clones represent around 3.5% of the sample.

As encoded in the germline V gene, CDR1 is MDHEN while CDR2 is SYDVKM. The CDR3 starts with the cysteine, ends with the phenylalanine, and has 14 residues. Of all the DNA, just the CDR3 is kept, 42 bases in frame from base 1. Between the V and J ends, shortened by 2 bases and 8 bases respectively, the junction contains 10 bases. This clonotype was observed many times. Its antigen is not yet known. The input lacks base qualities; no much larger clone sits a single base away. Sequenced material: blood. The receptor comes from a woman between 40 and 50 years old with Graves' ophthalmopathy. The chain is assembled from TRBV28 and TRBJ1-6, with TRBD1 perhaps the D gene, on 5 matching bases. The CDR3 reads CASSLTDRYSPLHF. The DNA is as follows: TGTGCCAGCAGTTTAACAGACAGATATTCACCCCTCCACTTT.